Given below is one TCR beta chain in context. The data stem from a study of blood T cell repertoires in COVID-19. Overall study context: PBMCs, B-cell-depleted T cells, or T cells were the source of the cDNA or gDNA that made up the material.

People in the exposed group encountered a COVID-19 case within 2 weeks before entering the study. Original analysis: Quantification of nucleated cells was approximated via reference gene primer amplification. Assay used: immunoSEQ multiplex PCR; TCRdb lists only in-frame clones, some missing. Clone size and V and J calls were adopted from that table, with D and trimming inferred from the DNA. The sample contains about 260,000 clones, just under 90% of which appear only once. V was cut by 7 bases and J by 0 bases, with 13 bases left in between. This CDR3 comprises 13 residues. The germline V gene encodes CDR1 SQVTM and CDR2 ANQGSEA.

The chain links TRBV29-1 to TRBJ2-7; a possible D gene is TRBD1 (5 bases). The sequence came from a man aged 45-65 years who had been exposed to COVID-19. Sequencing was carried out using PBMCs or T cells enriched from blood (not recorded which). CDR3 nucleotides: TGCAGCGCTAAGACAGTTCCCTCCTACGAGCAGTACTTC. The encoded protein is CSAKTVPSYEQYF.